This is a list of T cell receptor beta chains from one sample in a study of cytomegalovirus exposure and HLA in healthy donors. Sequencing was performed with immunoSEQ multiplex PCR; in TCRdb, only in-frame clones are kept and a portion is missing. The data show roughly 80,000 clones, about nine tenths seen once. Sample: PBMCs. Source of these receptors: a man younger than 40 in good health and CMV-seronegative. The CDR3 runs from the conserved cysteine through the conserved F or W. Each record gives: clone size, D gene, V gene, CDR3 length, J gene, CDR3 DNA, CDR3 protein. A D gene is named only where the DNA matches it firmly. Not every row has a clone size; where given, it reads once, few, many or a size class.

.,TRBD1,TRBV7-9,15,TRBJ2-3,TGTGCCAGCAGCCCGGGACAGATTAGCACAGATACGCAGTATTTT,CASSPGQISTDTQYF
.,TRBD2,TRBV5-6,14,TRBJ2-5,TGTGCCAGCAGCTCGGGACTAGCGGGGGAGACCCAGTACTTC,CASSSGLAGETQYF
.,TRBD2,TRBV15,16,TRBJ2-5,TGTGCCACCAGCACGCGGGAGGGTATGGGCCAAGAGACCCAGTACTTC,CATSTREGMGQETQYF
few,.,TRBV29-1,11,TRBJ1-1,TGCAGCGTTGTGAGCTTTACTGAAGCTTTCTTT,CSVVSFTEAFF
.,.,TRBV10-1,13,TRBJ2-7,TGCGCCAGCAGTGAGTCGCAGATCTACGAGCAGTACTTC,CASSESQIYEQYF
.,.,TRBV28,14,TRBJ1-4,TGTGCCAGCAGTGGGGAGGGTCTCGGCGAAAAACTGTTTTTT,CASSGEGLGEKLFF
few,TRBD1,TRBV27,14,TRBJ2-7,TGTGCCAGCAGTGCCGGGACAGGGGCCTACGAGCAGTACTTC,CASSAGTGAYEQYF
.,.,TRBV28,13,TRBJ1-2,TGTGCCAGCAGTTTCGGCGGGGGAGTCGGCTACACCTTC,CASSFGGGVGYTF
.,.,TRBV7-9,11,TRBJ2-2,TGTGCCAGCAGCTTTATCGGGGAGCTGTTTTTT,CASSFIGELFF
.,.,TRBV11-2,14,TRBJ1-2,TGTGCCAGCAGCGCGCGGGGCACTGCATATGGCTACACCTTC,CASSARGTAYGYTF
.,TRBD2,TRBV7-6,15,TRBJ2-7,TGTGCCAGCAGCTTAGGTGGGACTAGCGCCTACGAGCAGTACTTC,CASSLGGTSAYEQYF
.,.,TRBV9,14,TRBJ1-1,TGTGCCAGCGATAGACAGGACACTCCCACTGAAGCTTTCTTT,CASDRQDTPTEAFF
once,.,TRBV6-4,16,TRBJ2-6,TGTGCCAGCAGCGCCGTCTCGAGCTCTGGGGCCAACGTCCTGACTTTC,CASSAVSSSGANVLTF
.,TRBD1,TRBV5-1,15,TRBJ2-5,TGCGCCAGCAGCCGAGGGACAGGGGGCGAAGAGACCCAGTACTTC,CASSRGTGGEETQYF
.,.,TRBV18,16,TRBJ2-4,TGTGCCAGCTCACCAAGTCCCCTCGGAGGCAAAAACATTCAGTACTTC,CASSPSPLGGKNIQYF
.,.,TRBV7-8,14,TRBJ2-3,TGTGCCAGCAGCCGCCTAGGGGCCACAGATACGCAGTATTTT,CASSRLGATDTQYF
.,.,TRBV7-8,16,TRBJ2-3,TGTGCCAGCAGCCCTACAGATCCCGTATTCACAGATACGCAGTATTTT,CASSPTDPVFTDTQYF
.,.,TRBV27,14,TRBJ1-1,TGTGCCAGCAGTTGGACGCAACAGGGCATCGAAGCTTTCTTT,CASSWTQQGIEAFF
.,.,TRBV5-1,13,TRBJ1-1,TGCGCCAGCAGTACAGGGAGGGGCACTGAAGCTTTCTTT,CASSTGRGTEAFF
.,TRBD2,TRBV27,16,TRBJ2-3,TGTGCCAGCAGTTTTGTACTAGCGGGAGGGTACGATACGCAGTATTTT,CASSFVLAGGYDTQYF
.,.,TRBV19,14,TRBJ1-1,TGTGCCAGTAGTATAGACCGGAGAGGGACTGAAGCTTTCTTT,CASSIDRRGTEAFF
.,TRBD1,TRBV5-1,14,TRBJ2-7,TGCGCCAGCAGCTCCAGGACAGGGGCCTCCGAGCAGTACTTC,CASSSRTGASEQYF
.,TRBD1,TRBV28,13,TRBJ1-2,TGTGCCAGCAGGCCGACAGGGATCTATGGCTACACCTTC,CASRPTGIYGYTF
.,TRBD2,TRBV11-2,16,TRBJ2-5,TGTGCCAGCAGCTCCTATAGCGGGAGGGCCAGGGAGACCCAGTACTTC,CASSSYSGRARETQYF
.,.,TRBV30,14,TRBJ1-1,TGTGCCTGGAGTTTTACAGGATTTTCGACTGAAGCTTTCTTT,CAWSFTGFSTEAFF
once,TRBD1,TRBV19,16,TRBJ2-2,TGTGCCAGTAGTATATTCCGGGACAGGAACACCGGGGAGCTGTTTTTT,CASSIFRDRNTGELFF
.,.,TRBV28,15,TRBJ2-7,TGTGCCAGCAGTTTACTGATTGGGCTGAGCTACGAGCAGTACTTC,CASSLLIGLSYEQYF
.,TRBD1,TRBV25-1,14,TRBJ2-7,TGTGCCAGCAGTGATGACAGGGCTTCCGACGAGCAGTACTTC,CASSDDRASDEQYF
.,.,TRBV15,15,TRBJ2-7,TGTGCCACCAGCTCGGCGATTGACCCACTAGGGAATAAGTACTTC,CATSSAIDPLGNKYF